This T cell receptor beta chain came from a study of CD8+ T cells in alopecia areata. Overall study: Treated patients were given 5 to 10 mg oral tofacitinib twice daily. Study outcomes and limitations: Although TCR sharing was seen in mice, sharing across patients was less clear, possibly for HLA-related reasons.

On this clone itself: Its antigen is unknown.

CDR3 length: 14 amino acids. CDR1 is MGHRA, CDR2 YSYEKL, per germline. The V end lost 1 base, the J end lost 1 base, and 8 bases lay between the germline ends. The sequencing template was cDNA reverse transcribed from extracted RNA. Only in-frame clones appear in the TCRdb table, and some are missing; sequencing was by immunoSEQ multiplex PCR. The data contain 180,000 or so clones, approximately 62% of them singletons. The chain couples TRBV4-1 to TRBJ2-7, with D tentatively TRBD1 (6 bases). The clonotype was recovered from a human donor with alopecia areata. Sequencing was performed on CD4+ T cells sorted from blood, taken at week 0. This CDR3 reads CASSQGQESYEQYF. CDR3 in DNA: TGCGCCAGCAGCCAAGGACAGGAATCCTACGAGCAGTACTTC.